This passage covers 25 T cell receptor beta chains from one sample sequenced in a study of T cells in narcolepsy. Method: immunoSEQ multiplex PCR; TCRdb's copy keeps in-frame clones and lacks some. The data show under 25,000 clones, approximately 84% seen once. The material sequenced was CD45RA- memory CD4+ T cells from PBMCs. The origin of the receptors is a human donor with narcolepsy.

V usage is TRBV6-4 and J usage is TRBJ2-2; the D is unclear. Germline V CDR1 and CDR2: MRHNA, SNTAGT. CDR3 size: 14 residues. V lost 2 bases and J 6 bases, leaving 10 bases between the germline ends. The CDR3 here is CASSDGIGSGELFF. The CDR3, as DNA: TGTGCCAGCAGTGACGGGATAGGATCCGGGGAGCTGTTTTTT.

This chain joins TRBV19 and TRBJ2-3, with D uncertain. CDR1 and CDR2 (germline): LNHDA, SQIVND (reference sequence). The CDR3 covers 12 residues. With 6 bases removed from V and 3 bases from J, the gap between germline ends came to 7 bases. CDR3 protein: CASSMRTDTQYF. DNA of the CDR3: TGTGCCAGTAGCATGCGGACAGATACGCAGTATTTT. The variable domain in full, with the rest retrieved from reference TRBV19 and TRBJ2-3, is DGGITQSPKYLFRKEGQNVTLSCEQNLNHDAMYWYRQDPGQGLRLIYYSQIVNDFQKGDIAEGYSVSREKKESFPLTVTSAQKNPTAFYLCASSMRTDTQYFGPGTRLTVL.

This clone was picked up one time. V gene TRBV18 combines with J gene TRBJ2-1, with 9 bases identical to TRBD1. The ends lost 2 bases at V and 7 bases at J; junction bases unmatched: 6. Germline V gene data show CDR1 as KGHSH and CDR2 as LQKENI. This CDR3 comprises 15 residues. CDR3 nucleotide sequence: TGTGCCAGCTCACCAATACAGGGGGCGCAGAATGAGCAGTTCTTC. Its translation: CASSPIQGAQNEQFF. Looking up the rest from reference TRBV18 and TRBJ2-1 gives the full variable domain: NAGVMQNPRHLVRRRGQEARLRCSPMKGHSHVYWYRQLPEEGLKFMVYLQKENIIDESGMPKERFSAEFPKEGPSILRIQQVVRGDSAAYFCASSPIQGAQNEQFFGPGTRLTVL.

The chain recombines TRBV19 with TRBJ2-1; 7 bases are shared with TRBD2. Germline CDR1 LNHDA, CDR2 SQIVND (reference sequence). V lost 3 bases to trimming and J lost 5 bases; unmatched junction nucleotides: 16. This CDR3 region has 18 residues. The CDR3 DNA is TGTGCCAGTAGTATGGACCCCCCCCAGCGGGGATTAAACAATGAGCAGTTCTTC. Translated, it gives CASSMDPPQRGLNNEQFF.

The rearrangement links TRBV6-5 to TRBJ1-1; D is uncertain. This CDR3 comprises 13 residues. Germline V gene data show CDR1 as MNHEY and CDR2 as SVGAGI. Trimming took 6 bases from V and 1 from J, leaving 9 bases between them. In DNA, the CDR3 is TGTGCCAGCAGAGTTAACCGGAACACTGAAGCTTTCTTT. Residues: CASRVNRNTEAFF.

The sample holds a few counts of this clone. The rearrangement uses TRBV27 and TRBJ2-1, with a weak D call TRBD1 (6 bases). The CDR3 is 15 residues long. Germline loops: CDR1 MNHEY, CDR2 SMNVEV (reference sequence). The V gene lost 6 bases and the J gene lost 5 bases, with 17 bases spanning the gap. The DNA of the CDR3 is TGTGCCAGCAGGGAGTACAGGGAAGCTAACAATGAGCAGTTCTTC. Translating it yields CASREYREANNEQFF.

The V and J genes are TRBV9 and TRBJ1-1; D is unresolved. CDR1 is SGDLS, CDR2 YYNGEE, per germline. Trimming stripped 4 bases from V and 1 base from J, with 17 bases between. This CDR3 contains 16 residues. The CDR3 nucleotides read TGTGCCAGCAGCTCCCATAACCGGATAACGAACACTGAAGCTTTCTTT. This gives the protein CASSSHNRITNTEAFF.

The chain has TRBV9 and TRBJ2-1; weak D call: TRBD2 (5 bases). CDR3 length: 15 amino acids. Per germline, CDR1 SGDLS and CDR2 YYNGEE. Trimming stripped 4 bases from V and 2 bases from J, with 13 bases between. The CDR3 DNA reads TGTGCCAGCAGCACCTCGAGCGGTACCTACAATGAGCAGTTCTTC. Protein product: CASSTSSGTYNEQFF.

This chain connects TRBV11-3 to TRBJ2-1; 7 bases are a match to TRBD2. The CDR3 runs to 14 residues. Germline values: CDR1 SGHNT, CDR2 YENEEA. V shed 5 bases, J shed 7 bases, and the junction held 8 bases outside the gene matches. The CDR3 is CASSPPGLKNEQFF. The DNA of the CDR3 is TGTGCCAGCAGCCCGCCGGGACTAAAGAATGAGCAGTTCTTC.

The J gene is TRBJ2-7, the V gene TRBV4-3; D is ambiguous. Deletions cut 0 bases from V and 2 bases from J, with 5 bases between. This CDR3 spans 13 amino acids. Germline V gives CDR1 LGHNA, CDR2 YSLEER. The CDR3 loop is CASSQERTYEQYF. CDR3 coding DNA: TGCGCCAGCAGCCAAGAAAGAACCTACGAGCAGTACTTC.

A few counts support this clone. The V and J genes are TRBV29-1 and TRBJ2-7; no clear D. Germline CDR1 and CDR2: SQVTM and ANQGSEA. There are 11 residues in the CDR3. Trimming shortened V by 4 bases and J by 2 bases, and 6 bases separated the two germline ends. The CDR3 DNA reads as TGCAGCGTTGGGCCAGCCTACGAGCAGTACTTC. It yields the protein CSVGPAYEQYF.

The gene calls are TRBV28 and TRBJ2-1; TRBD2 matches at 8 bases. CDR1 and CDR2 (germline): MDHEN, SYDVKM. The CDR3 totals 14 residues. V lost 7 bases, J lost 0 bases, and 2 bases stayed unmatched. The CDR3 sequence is CASISGGSYNEQFF. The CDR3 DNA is TGTGCCAGCATAAGCGGGGGCTCCTACAATGAGCAGTTCTTC. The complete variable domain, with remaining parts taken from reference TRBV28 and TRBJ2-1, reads DVKVTQSSRYLVKRTGEKVFLECVQDMDHENMFWYRQDPGLGLRLIYFSYDVKMKEKGDIPEGYSVSREKKERFSLILESASTNQTSMYLCASISGGSYNEQFFGPGTRLTVL.

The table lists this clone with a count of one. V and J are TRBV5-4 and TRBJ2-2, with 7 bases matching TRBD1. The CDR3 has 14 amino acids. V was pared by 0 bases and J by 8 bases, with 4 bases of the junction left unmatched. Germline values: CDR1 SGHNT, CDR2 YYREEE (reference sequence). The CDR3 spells CASSLETGLGELFF. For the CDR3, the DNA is TGTGCCAGCAGCTTGGAGACAGGGCTGGGGGAGCTGTTTTTT.

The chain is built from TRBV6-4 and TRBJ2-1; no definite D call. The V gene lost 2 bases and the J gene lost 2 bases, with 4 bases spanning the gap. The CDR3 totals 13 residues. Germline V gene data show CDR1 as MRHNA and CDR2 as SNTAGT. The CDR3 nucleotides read TGTGCCAGCAGTGACAGGGCCTACAATGAGCAGTTCTTC. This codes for CASSDRAYNEQFF.

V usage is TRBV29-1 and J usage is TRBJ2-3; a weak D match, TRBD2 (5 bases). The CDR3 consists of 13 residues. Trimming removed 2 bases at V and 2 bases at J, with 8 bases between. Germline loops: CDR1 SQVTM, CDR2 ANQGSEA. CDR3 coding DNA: TGCAGCGTTGAATCCGGGATCACAGATACGCAGTATTTT. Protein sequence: CSVESGITDTQYF.

The CDR3 bases are TGTGCCAGCAGCCCCTCTGGCGTGATGAACACTGAAGCTTTCTTT. Its protein is CASSPSGVMNTEAFF. The V call is TRBV7-9, the J call TRBJ1-1; D not certain. V was shortened by 5 bases and J by 0 bases, with 13 bases between the two germline ends. The CDR3 loop spans 15 amino acids. The germline V gene has CDR1 SEHNR and CDR2 FQNEAQ (reference sequence).

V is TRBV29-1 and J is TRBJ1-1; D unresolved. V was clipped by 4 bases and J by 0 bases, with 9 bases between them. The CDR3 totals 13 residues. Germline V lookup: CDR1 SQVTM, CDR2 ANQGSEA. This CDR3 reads CSVAASLNTEAFF. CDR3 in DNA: TGCAGCGTTGCTGCTTCCTTGAACACTGAAGCTTTCTTT. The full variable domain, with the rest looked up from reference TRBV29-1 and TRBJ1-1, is SAVISQKPSRDICQRGTSLTIQCQVDSQVTMMFWYRQQPGQSLTLIATANQGSEATYESGFVIDKFPISRPNLTFSTLTVSNMSPEDSSIYLCSVAASLNTEAFFGQGTRLTVV.

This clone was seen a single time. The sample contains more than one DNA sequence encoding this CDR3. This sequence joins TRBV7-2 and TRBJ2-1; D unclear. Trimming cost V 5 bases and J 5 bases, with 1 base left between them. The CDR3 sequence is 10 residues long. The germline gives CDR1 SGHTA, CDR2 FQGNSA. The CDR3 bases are TGTGCCAGCAGCAACAATGAGCAGTTCTTC. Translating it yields CASSNNEQFF.

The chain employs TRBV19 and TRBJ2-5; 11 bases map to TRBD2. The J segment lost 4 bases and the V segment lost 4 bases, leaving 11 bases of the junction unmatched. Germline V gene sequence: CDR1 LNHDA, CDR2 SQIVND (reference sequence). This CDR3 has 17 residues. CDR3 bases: TGTGCCAGTAGTAGCAAAGGGTCTAGCGGGAGGAGAGAGACCCAGTACTTC. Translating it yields CASSSKGSSGRRETQYF.

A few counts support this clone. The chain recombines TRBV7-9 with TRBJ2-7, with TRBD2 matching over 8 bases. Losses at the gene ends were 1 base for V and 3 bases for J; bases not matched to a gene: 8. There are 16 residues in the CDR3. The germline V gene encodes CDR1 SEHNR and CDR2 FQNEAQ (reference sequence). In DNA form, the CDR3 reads TGTGCCAGCAGCTTAGTCGTTCTAGCGGGTCGCTACGAGCAGTACTTC. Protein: CASSLVVLAGRYEQYF.

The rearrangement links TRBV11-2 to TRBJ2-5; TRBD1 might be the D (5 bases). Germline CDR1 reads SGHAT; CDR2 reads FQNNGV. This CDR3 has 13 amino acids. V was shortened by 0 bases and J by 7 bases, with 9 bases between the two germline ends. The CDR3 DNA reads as TGTGCCAGCAGCTTAGAGACTCAGGGGACCCAGTACTTC. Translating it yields CASSLETQGTQYF. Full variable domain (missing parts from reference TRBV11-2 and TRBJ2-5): EAGVAQSPRYKIIEKRQSVAFWCNPISGHATLYWYQQILGQGPKLLIQFQNNGVVDDSQLPKDRFSAERLKGVDSTLKIQPAKLEDSAVYLCASSLETQGTQYFGPGTRLLVL.

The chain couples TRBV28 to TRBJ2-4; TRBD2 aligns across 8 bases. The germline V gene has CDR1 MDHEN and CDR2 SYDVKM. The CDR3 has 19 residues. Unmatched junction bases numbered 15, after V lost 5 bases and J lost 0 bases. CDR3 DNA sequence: TGTGCCAGCAGTCCGGGAGGTGTAGCGGGAAGGATAGCCAAAAACATTCAGTACTTC. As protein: CASSPGGVAGRIAKNIQYF.

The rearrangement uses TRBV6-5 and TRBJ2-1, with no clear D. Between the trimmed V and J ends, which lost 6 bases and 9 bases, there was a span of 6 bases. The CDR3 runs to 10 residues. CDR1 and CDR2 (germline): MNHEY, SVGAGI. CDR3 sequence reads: CASSRSEQFF. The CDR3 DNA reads TGTGCCAGCAGCCGTAGTGAGCAGTTCTTC.

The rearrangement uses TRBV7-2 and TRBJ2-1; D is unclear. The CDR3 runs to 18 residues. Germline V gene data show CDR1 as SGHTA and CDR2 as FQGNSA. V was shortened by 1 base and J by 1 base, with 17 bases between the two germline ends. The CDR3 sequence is CASSLGLGGLRSYNEQFF. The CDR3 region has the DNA TGTGCCAGCAGCTTAGGACTCGGTGGATTGCGGTCCTACAATGAGCAGTTCTTC.

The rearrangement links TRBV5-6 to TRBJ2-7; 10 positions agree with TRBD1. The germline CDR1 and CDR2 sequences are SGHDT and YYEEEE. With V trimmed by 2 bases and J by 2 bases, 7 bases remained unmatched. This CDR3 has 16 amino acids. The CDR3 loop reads CASSLIRGTGAYEQYF. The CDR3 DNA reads TGTGCCAGCAGCTTAATCAGAGGGACAGGGGCCTACGAGCAGTACTTC.